This T cell receptor (beta chain) was profiled in a study of human T cells and chemical hapten exposure. Separate cDNA molecules received unique molecular identifiers, which the library attached to them. TCRdb re-analysed the RACE reads in MiXCR, keeping a single row per CDR3 protein. The top ten clones hold approximately 2.5% of a sample with approximately 80,000 distinct CDR3 sequences, approximately 10% of them seen once. The CDR3 spans 14 residues. CDR1 and CDR2 from the germline V gene are LNHDA and SQIVND (reference sequence). V lost 8 bases and J 6 bases, leaving 17 bases between the germline ends. Study-level points and caveats: In comparison with controls, expanded TCRs gave rise to a significantly larger number of large CDR3 similarity clusters. Alopecia affecting every donor means their immune response may not match healthy people's.

Indicated time point: patch test 2, 6 weeks after DPC sensitization. The treatment is: therapeutic diphenylcyclopropenone sensitization with weekly scalp DPC. At every patch-test visit, blood was drawn before the patch test was applied. Comments on this clonotype: The antigen is undetermined.

The source was whole blood, collected in connection with sensitization to the hapten diphenylcyclopropenone (DPC). This receptor was obtained from a woman under 40 with alopecia areata. Some clones in this sample may be carry-over from other donors' samples. V and J are TRBV19 and TRBJ2-1, with D perhaps matching TRBD2 (6 bases). The CDR3, as DNA: TGTGCCAGTGCACTAGCCGTTCGTGCCAATGAGCAGTTCTTC. This codes for CASALAVRANEQFF.